The 2 T cell receptor beta chains reported below all come from one sample, sequenced in a study of T-cell reconstitution after alpha-beta-depleted transplantation in children (dated by TCRdb to the mid-2010s). The library was produced with PCR. This sample was sequenced with an Illumina HiSeq 2500. TCR library preparation used molecular barcoding, with unique molecular identifiers applied to normalize quantification of the TCRbeta repertoire. Starting from the raw public reads, TCRdb applied fastp trimming at Q25, assembled clones with MiXCR and retained in-frame beta chains. Records with the same CDR3 protein are collapsed into one entry carrying the most frequent genes and DNA. The sample table contains over 100,000 distinct CDR3 sequences; only one count was recorded for about a tenth of them. Of the sample, less than 40% is held by the ten largest clones. The sample's treatment or condition label, in plain terms: allogeneic hematopoietic cell transplantation with graft depleted of TCRalphabeta T cells and CD19 B cells.

The sequenced sample was PBMCs, obtained before TCRalphabeta/CD19-depleted stem cell transplant. The source is a boy aged 2 to 10 with acute lymphoblastic leukemia, due to receive a stem cell transplant.

This clonotype was seen only a few times. This sequence joins TRBV6-5 and TRBJ2-1; maybe TRBD2 (6 bases). Trimming took off 2 bases at V and 5 bases at J, with 13 bases between the two ends. The CDR3 covers 15 residues. Per germline, CDR1 MNHEY and CDR2 SVGAGI. DNA for the CDR3: TGTGCCAGCAGTTACGATCGTAGCGGCAACAATGAGCAGTTCTTC. The encoded protein is CASSYDRSGNNEQFF.

The chain employs TRBV5-1 and TRBJ2-5; 8 bases align to TRBD1. The length of the CDR3 is 14 residues. The germline V gene has CDR1 SGHRS and CDR2 YFSETQ. Trimming at V came to 5 bases and at J to 4 bases, leaving 7 bases not matched to a gene. CDR3 nucleotide sequence: TGCGCCAGCAGATCCCCAGGGGGCGCAGAGACCCAGTACTTC. Amino acid sequence: CASRSPGGAETQYF.